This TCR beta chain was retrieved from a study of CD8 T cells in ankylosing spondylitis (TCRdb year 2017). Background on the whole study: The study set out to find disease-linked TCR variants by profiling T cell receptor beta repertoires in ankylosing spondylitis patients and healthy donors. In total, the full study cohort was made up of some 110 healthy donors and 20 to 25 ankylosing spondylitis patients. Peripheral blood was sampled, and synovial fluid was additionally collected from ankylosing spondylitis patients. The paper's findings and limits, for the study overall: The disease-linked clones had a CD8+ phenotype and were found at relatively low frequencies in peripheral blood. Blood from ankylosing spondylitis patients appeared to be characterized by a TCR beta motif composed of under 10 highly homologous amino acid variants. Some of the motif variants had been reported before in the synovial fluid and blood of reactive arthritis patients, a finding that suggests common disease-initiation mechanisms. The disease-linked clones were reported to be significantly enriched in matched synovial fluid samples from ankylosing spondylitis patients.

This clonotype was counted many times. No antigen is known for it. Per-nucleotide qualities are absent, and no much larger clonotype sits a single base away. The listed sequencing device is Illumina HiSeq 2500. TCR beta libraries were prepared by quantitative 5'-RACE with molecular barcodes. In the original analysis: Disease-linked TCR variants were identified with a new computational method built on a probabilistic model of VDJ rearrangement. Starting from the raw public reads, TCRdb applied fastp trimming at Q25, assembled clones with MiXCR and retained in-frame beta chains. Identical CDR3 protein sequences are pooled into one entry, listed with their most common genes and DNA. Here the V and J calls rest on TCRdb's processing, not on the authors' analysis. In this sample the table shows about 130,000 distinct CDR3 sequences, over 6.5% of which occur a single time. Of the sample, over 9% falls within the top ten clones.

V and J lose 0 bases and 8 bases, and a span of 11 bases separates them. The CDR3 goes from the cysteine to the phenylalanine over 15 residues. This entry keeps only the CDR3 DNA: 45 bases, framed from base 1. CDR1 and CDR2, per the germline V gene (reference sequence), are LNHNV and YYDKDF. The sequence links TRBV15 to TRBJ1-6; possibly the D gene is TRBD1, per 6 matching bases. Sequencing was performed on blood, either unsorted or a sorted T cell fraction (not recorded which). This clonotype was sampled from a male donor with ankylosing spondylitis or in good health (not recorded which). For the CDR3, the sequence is CATSRDQQGDSPLHF. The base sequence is TGTGCCACCAGCAGAGATCAACAGGGAGATTCACCCCTCCACTTT. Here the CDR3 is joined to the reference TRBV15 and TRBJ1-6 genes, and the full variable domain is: DAMVIQNPRYQVTQFGKPVTLSCSQTLNHNVMYWYQQKSSQAPKLLFHYYDKDFNNEADTPDNFQSRRPNTSFCFLDIRSPGLGDTAMYLCATSRDQQGDSPLHFGNGTRLTVT.